The rows below give T cell receptor beta chains drawn from one sample of a study of B cell selection in AIRE deficiency. Clones were read by immunoSEQ multiplex PCR, and TCRdb kept only the in-frame ones, dropping some. The sample holds about 21,000 clones, approximately 94% seen once. Specimen: Tregs sorted from PBMCs. The receptor set was obtained from a human donor with AIRE deficiency. CDR3s include the opening cysteine and the closing phenylalanine or tryptophan.

v_call	cdr3_length	j_call	cdr3_aa
TRBV2	16	TRBJ2-2	CASRPGTLKFTGELFF
TRBV30	14	TRBJ1-6	CAWRAQGSFSPLHF
TRBV21-1	18	TRBJ2-7	CASSKKLGMWGQTYEQYF
TRBV19	14	TRBJ1-5	CASSGQGGNQPQHF
TRBV7-2	11	TRBJ2-4	CASSNSNIQYF
TRBV5-8	18	TRBJ2-1	CASSLELRLAGPYNEQFF
TRBV7-2	12	TRBJ2-2	CASSTRLGELFF
TRBV28	13	TRBJ2-7	CASSRDRGYEQYF
TRBV4-3	17	TRBJ2-5	CASSHGRPGGFQETQYF
TRBV9	19	TRBJ2-1	CASSPPTSGKGWGSNEQFF
TRBV7-9	18	TRBJ1-5	CASSFPELPTGGLGAQHF
TRBV18	11	TRBJ2-2	CATRGHGELFF
TRBV6-6	14	TRBJ1-1	CASSYLQLNTEAFF
TRBV18	16	TRBJ2-3	CASSPHKGALTDTQYF
TRBV11-1	14	TRBJ2-7	CASSPQSGSYEQYF
TRBV5-5	16	TRBJ2-7	CASSSMTGQASYEQYF
TRBV10-3	14	TRBJ1-3	CAITDTSSGNTIYF
TRBV6-5	13	TRBJ1-1	CASSRGSNTEAFF